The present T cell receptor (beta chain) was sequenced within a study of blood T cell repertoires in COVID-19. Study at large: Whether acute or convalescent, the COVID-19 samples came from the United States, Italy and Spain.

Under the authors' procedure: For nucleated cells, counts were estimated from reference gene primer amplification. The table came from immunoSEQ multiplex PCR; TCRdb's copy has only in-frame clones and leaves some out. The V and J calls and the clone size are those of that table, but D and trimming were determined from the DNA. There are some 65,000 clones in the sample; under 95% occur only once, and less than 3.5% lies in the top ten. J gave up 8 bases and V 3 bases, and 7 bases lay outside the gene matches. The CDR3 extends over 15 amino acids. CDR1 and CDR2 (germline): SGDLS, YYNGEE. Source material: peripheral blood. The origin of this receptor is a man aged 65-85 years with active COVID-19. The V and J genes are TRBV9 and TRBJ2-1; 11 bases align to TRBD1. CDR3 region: CASSAGQGAFHEQFF. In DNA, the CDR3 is TGTGCCAGCAGCGCCGGACAGGGGGCGTTCCATGAGCAGTTCTTC.